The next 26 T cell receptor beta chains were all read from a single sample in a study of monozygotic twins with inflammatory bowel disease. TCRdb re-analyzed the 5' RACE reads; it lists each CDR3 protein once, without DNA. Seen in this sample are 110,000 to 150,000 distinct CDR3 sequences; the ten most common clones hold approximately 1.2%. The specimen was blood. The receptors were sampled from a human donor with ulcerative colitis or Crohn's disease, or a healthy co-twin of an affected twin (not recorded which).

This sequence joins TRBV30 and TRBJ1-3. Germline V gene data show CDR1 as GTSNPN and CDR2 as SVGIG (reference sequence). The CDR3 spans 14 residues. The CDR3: CAGPRDSSGNTIYF.

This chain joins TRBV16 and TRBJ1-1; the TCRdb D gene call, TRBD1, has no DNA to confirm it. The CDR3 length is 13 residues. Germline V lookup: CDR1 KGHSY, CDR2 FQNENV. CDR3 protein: CASSQPDRVKAFF.

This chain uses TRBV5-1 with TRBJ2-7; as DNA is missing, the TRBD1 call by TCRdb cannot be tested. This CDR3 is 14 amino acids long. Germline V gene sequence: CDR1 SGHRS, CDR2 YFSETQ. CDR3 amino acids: CASSLGGTYYEQYF.

CDR3 loop: CASSLDLGSGTDTQYF. V is TRBV11-2 and J is TRBJ2-3. From germline, CDR1 is SGHAT and CDR2 FQNNGV. This CDR3 spans 16 amino acids. Full variable domain (outside the CDR3, taken from reference TRBV11-2 and TRBJ2-3): EAGVAQSPRYKIIEKRQSVAFWCNPISGHATLYWYQQILGQGPKLLIQFQNNGVVDDSQLPKDRFSAERLKGVDSTLKIQPAKLEDSAVYLCASSLDLGSGTDTQYFGPGTRLTVL.

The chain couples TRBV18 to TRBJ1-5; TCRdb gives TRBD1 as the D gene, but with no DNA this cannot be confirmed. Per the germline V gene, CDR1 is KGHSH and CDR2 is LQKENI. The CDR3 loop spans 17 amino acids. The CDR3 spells CASSPGSGTGVGQPQHF.

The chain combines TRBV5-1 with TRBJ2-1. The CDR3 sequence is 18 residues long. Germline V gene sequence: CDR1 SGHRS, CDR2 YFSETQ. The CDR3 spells CASSLVRPASSSYNEQFF.

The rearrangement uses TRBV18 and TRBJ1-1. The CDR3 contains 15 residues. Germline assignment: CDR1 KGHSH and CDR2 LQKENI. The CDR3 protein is CASSPRGVVNYEAFF.

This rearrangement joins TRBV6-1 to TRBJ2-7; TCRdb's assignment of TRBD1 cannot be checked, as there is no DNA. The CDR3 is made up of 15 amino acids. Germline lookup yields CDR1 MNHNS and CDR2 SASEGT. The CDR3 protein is CASGFPQGSSYEQYF.

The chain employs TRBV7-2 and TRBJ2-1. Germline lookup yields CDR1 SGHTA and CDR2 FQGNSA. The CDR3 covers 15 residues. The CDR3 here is CASSPSGITYNEQFF.

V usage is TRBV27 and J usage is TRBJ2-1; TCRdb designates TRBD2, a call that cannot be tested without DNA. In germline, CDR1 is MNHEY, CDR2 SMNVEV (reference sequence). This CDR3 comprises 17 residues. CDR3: CASSLWTSGRAYNEQFF.

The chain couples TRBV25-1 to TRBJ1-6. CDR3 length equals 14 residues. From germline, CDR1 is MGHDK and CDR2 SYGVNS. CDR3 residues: CASSVRSYNSPLHF.

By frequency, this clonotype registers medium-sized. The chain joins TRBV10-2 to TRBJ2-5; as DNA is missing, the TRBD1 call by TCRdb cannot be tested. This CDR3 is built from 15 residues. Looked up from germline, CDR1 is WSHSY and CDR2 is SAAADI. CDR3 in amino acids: CASREGRGKGETQYF.

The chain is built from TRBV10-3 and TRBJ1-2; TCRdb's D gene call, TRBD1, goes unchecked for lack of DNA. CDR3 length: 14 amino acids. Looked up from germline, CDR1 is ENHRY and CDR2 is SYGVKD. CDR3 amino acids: CAIMRGQRDYGYTF.

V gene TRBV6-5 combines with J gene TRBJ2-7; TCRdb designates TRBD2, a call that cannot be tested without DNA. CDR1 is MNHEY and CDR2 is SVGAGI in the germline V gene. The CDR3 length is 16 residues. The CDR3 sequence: CASSYSGTSGSYEQYF.

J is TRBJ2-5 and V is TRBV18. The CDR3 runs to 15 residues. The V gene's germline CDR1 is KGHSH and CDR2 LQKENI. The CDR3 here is CASSLKRSNQETQYF.

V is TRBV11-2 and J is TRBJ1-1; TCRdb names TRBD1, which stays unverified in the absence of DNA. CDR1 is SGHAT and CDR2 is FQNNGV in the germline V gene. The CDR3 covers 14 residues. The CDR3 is CDSSYGQRNTEAFF.

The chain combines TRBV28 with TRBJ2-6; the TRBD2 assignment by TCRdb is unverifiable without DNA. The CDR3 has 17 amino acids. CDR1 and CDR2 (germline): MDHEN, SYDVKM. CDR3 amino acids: CASTRGSGTTGANVLTF.

CDR3: CASSVGGPGNTEAFF. The gene calls are TRBV9 and TRBJ1-1. The CDR3 consists of 15 residues. Germline loops: CDR1 SGDLS, CDR2 YYNGEE.

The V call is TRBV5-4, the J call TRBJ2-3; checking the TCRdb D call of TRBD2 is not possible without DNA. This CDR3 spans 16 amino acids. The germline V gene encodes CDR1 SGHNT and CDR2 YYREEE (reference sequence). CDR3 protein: CASSQDPSGNTDTQYF.

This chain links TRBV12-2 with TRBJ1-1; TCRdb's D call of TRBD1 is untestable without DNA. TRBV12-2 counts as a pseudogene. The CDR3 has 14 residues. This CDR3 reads CASRFNRMNTEAFF.

CDR3 sequence: CASSHFSRRERNNEQFF. The rearrangement joins TRBV28 to TRBJ2-1; TCRdb gives TRBD2 as the D gene, but with no DNA this cannot be confirmed. CDR1 is MDHEN, CDR2 SYDVKM, per germline. CDR3 length: 17 amino acids.

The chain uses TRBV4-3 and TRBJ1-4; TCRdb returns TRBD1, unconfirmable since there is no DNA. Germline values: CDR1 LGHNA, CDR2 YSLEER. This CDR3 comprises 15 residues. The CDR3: CASSQDFRDREKLFF.

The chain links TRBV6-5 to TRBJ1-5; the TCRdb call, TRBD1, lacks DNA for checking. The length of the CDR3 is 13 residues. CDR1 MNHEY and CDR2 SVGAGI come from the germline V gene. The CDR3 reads CASRGQAGGPQHF.

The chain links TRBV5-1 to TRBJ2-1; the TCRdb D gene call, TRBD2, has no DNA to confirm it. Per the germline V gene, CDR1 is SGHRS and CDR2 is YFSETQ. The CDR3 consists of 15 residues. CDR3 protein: CASKPSSASYNEQFF.

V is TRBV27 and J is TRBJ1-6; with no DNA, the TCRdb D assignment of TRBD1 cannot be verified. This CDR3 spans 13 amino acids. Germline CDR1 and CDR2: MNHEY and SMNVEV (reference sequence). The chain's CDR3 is CASRGQGNSPLHF.

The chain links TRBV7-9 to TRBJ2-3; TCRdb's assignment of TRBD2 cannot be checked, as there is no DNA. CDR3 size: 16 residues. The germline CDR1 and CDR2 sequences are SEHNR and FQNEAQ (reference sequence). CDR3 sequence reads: CASSKGLAGATDTQYF.